Each of the 30 T cell receptor beta chains below was sequenced from the same sample in a study of radiotherapy plus CTLA-4 blockade in lung cancer. Assay: immunoSEQ multiplex PCR; the TCRdb copy retains only in-frame clones and omits some. The sample records approximately 49,000 clones, about 88% being singletons. Here the sequenced sample was peripheral blood, taken from a patient treated with radiotherapy plus ipilimumab. The receptors here all came from a human donor with non-small cell lung cancer whose response to radiotherapy plus ipilimumab could not be evaluated.

V usage is TRBV28 and J usage is TRBJ1-1; TRBD1 matches at 9 bases. This CDR3 contains 16 residues. Trimming took 3 bases from V and 4 from J; bases not matched to a gene: 9. Germline CDR1 MDHEN, CDR2 SYDVKM. This chain's CDR3 is CASSFLSAGQGTEAFF. In DNA form, the CDR3 reads TGTGCCAGCAGTTTTTTATCGGCGGGACAGGGCACTGAAGCTTTCTTT.

The chain uses TRBV7-9 and TRBJ2-1, with 10 bases aligning to TRBD2. The CDR3 covers 17 residues. V lost 1 base, J lost 3 bases, and 6 bases stayed unmatched. Germline V gives CDR1 SEHNR, CDR2 FQNEAQ (reference sequence). The CDR3 DNA sequence: TGTGCCAGCAGCTTAGTCCTAGCGGGAGTCGTCTACAATGAGCAGTTCTTC. Encoded protein: CASSLVLAGVVYNEQFF.

The chain links TRBV7-8 to TRBJ2-7; the D is unclear. The V gene lost 1 base and the J gene lost 5 bases, with 6 bases spanning the gap. Germline-derived CDR1 and CDR2 are SGHVS and FQNEAQ. The CDR3 is 12 residues long. The CDR3, as DNA: TGTGCCAGCAGCTTAGAACAGAACGAGCAGTACTTC. It yields the protein CASSLEQNEQYF.

The chain employs TRBV6-6 and TRBJ1-2; D is unclear. The CDR3 is made up of 13 amino acids. With 6 bases removed from V and 4 bases from J, the gap between germline ends came to 12 bases. Germline V lookup: CDR1 MNHNY, CDR2 SVGAGI (reference sequence). CDR3 protein: CASSMEVGYGYTF. As DNA, the CDR3 is TGTGCCAGCAGCATGGAGGTCGGCTATGGCTACACCTTC.

The chain is built from TRBV6-5 and TRBJ2-5; 9 bases are a match to TRBD1. The J call may be wrong; the DNA end is better matched by TRBJ2-7. CDR1 is MNHEY, CDR2 SVGAGI, per germline. The CDR3 runs 14 residues. The CDR3 reads CASSSPGTGYEQYF. DNA of the CDR3: TGTGCCAGCAGTTCCCCCGGGACAGGGTACGAGCAGTACTTC.

V gene TRBV29-1 combines with J gene TRBJ1-1; 9 positions agree with TRBD1. The CDR3 has 15 amino acids. The germline V gene has CDR1 SQVTM and CDR2 ANQGSEA. The J segment lost 4 bases and the V segment lost 4 bases, leaving 10 bases of the junction unmatched. CDR3 nucleotide sequence: TGCAGCGTTGTGTCAGGACAGGGGCTTGGCACTGAAGCTTTCTTT. It specifies CSVVSGQGLGTEAFF.

The DNA of the CDR3 is TGTGCCAGTAGCTCTAGCGGGAGGTATGGGGGCGGGGAGCTGTTTTTT. It codes for CASSSSGRYGGGELFF. V is TRBV19 and J is TRBJ2-2; 11 nucleotides match TRBD2. The CDR3 contains 16 residues. Germline CDR1 LNHDA, CDR2 SQIVND (reference sequence). Unmatched junction bases numbered 10, after V lost 6 bases and J lost 7 bases.

This clone was picked up one time. The chain couples TRBV30 to TRBJ2-7, with D maybe TRBD1 (6 bases). In germline, CDR1 is GTSNPN, CDR2 SVGIG (reference sequence). Trimming left V 0 bases short and J 5 bases short, with 14 bases between. The CDR3 has 14 amino acids. The CDR3 region has the DNA TGTGCCTGGAGTGTTACAGGGTTTGTCGACGAGCAGTACTTC. This sequence encodes CAWSVTGFVDEQYF.

CDR3 residues: CASSPTSGIYNEQFF. The CDR3 bases are TGTGCCAGCTCACCAACTAGCGGAATATACAATGAGCAGTTCTTC. The V gene is TRBV18, the J gene TRBJ2-1; 8 positions match TRBD2. Germline V gene sequence: CDR1 KGHSH, CDR2 LQKENI. The CDR3 runs 15 residues. The trim removed 2 bases at V and 4 bases at J, leaving 4 bases unmatched.

This chain joins TRBV30 and TRBJ2-1, with 10 nucleotides matching TRBD2. The V segment lost 2 bases and the J segment 5 bases; nucleotides outside the gene matches: 6. The CDR3 consists of 15 residues. Germline V lookup: CDR1 GTSNPN, CDR2 SVGIG (reference sequence). The CDR3 nucleotides read TGTGCCTGGAGTTTACTAGCGGGACAAGACAATGAGCAGTTCTTC. Translation gives CAWSLLAGQDNEQFF.

V and J are TRBV4-2 and TRBJ2-7, with TRBD1 identical over 9 bases. Germline assignment: CDR1 LGHNA and CDR2 YNFKEQ. V shed 4 bases and J 1 base; nucleotides not matched to a gene: 8. This CDR3 region has 16 residues. The CDR3: CASSPGRDRASYEQYF. The CDR3 DNA is TGTGCCAGCAGCCCTGGCCGGGACAGGGCATCCTACGAGCAGTACTTC.

J is TRBJ2-6 and V is TRBV7-6, with 9 positions matching TRBD1. Germline-derived CDR1 and CDR2 are SGHVS and FNYEAQ. CDR3 size: 17 residues. V shed 3 bases, J shed 0 bases, and the junction held 3 bases outside the gene matches. The CDR3 spells CASSLGQGSSGANVLTF. CDR3 nucleotide sequence: TGTGCCAGCAGCTTGGGACAGGGAAGCTCTGGGGCCAACGTCCTGACTTTC.

This chain links TRBV19 with TRBJ2-7; the D is unclear. Per germline, CDR1 LNHDA and CDR2 SQIVND (reference sequence). This CDR3 comprises 13 residues. Trimming left V 4 bases short and J 5 bases short, with 12 bases between. The CDR3 sequence: CASSKVGSDEQYF. In DNA, the CDR3 is TGTGCCAGTAGTAAAGTGGGCTCGGACGAGCAGTACTTC.

CDR3: CASTERGFNQPQHF. The CDR3 region has the DNA TGTGCCAGCACCGAACGGGGGTTCAATCAGCCCCAGCATTTT. The chain joins TRBV6-6 to TRBJ1-5, with D possibly being TRBD1 (5 bases). Per germline, CDR1 MNHNY and CDR2 SVGAGI (reference sequence). V lost 7 bases and J 3 bases, leaving 13 bases between the germline ends. The CDR3 sequence is 14 residues long.

This clone turned up a few times. The rearrangement uses TRBV15 and TRBJ1-5, with a possible D match to TRBD1 (6 bases). CDR1 is LNHNV, CDR2 YYDKDF, per germline (reference sequence). The CDR3 is 14 amino acids. V was trimmed by 8 bases and J by 4 bases, leaving 15 bases between them. The CDR3 DNA sequence: TGTGCCACCTCTCAGGGGAAAGGGAATCAGCCCCAGCATTTT. Amino acid sequence: CATSQGKGNQPQHF.

The chain recombines TRBV15 with TRBJ2-7; D possibly corresponds to TRBD2 (6 bases). V was pared by 4 bases and J by 5 bases, with 12 bases between. The germline CDR1 and CDR2 sequences are LNHNV and YYDKDF (reference sequence). CDR3 length: 13 amino acids. The CDR3 here is CATSTGLSNEQYF. For the CDR3, the DNA is TGTGCCACCAGCACTGGACTAAGCAACGAGCAGTACTTC.

The rearrangement links TRBV9 to TRBJ2-3, with 7 bases identical to TRBD2. Looked up from germline, CDR1 is SGDLS and CDR2 is YYNGEE. V lost 3 bases and J lost 8; bases outside the gene matches: 6. The CDR3 extends over 13 amino acids. The CDR3 sequence is CASSARPGGTQYF. The CDR3 region has the DNA TGTGCCAGCAGCGCCCGGCCGGGGGGTACGCAGTATTTT.

The chain is built from TRBV27 and TRBJ1-1; 7 bases are a match to TRBD1. CDR3 length: 16 residues. The V gene's germline CDR1 is MNHEY and CDR2 SMNVEV (reference sequence). Trimming took 5 bases from V and 3 from J; bases not matched to a gene: 12. CDR3 in DNA: TGTGCCAGCAGTCCGGGACAGCAACTTTGGGACACTGAAGCTTTCTTT. Protein product: CASSPGQQLWDTEAFF.

V is TRBV25-1 and J is TRBJ1-2; D gene unclear. Between the trimmed V and J ends, which lost 6 bases and 5 bases, there was a span of 16 bases. Germline lookup yields CDR1 MGHDK and CDR2 SYGVNS. This CDR3 is 14 amino acids long. The CDR3 reads CASSEIQAEYGYTF. The DNA of the CDR3 is TGTGCCAGCAGCGAGATCCAAGCTGAATATGGCTACACCTTC.

This clone was found a few times. The rearrangement joins TRBV6-5 to TRBJ2-2; 11 nucleotides agree with TRBD1. The CDR3 loop spans 15 amino acids. From germline, CDR1 is MNHEY and CDR2 SVGAGI. The J segment lost 6 bases and the V segment lost 6 bases, leaving 6 bases of the junction unmatched. CDR3 DNA: TGTGCCAGCAGCCCCGGGACAGGGGGTCCCGGGGAGCTGTTTTTT. Residues: CASSPGTGGPGELFF.

The CDR3 region has the DNA TGTGCCAGCAGTTACTCCCGGGACAGGGGGAACGAGCAGTACTTC. Its protein is CASSYSRDRGNEQYF. J is TRBJ2-7 and V is TRBV6-5; 11 bases agree with TRBD1. This CDR3 comprises 15 residues. Germline loops: CDR1 MNHEY, CDR2 SVGAGI. V shed 0 bases and J 5 bases; nucleotides not matched to a gene: 3.

The V and J genes are TRBV7-8 and TRBJ2-1, with D possibly TRBD1 on 6 matching bases. This CDR3 has 14 amino acids. Germline V gene sequence: CDR1 SGHVS, CDR2 FQNEAQ. Trimming took off 4 bases at V and 9 bases at J, with 16 bases between the two ends. The CDR3: CASSSRTVDIEQFF. CDR3 DNA sequence: TGTGCCAGCAGCTCCCGGACAGTAGACATTGAGCAGTTCTTC.

Here the CDR3 DNA reads TGTGCCAGCAGCCGCCGGGACTTAGCCTATGGCTACACCTTC. Its protein product is CASSRRDLAYGYTF. The rearrangement links TRBV5-4 to TRBJ1-2, with D possibly TRBD1 on 5 matching bases. V was shortened by 4 bases and J by 4 bases, with 14 bases between the two germline ends. The CDR3 loop spans 14 amino acids. CDR1 SGHNT and CDR2 YYREEE come from the germline V gene (reference sequence).

The chain joins TRBV29-1 to TRBJ2-1, with 9 bases lining up with TRBD1. After removal of 4 bases from V and 1 base from J, the junction contained 8 bases not matched to a gene. CDR3 length: 16 amino acids. Germline V gene data show CDR1 as SQVTM and CDR2 as ANQGSEA. CDR3 in amino acids: CSVVTAGTGSYNEQFF. The CDR3 region has the DNA TGCAGCGTTGTAACCGCCGGGACAGGGTCCTACAATGAGCAGTTCTTC.

The chain links TRBV27 to TRBJ1-2, with 8 bases fitting TRBD1. Per germline, CDR1 MNHEY and CDR2 SMNVEV (reference sequence). The CDR3 totals 15 residues. Germline trimming cut 2 bases from V and 2 bases from J; bases unmatched to any gene: 4. This CDR3 is CASSLSAGGNYGYTF. The CDR3 region has the DNA TGTGCCAGCAGTTTAAGCGCAGGGGGCAACTATGGCTACACCTTC.

The chain combines TRBV28 with TRBJ1-5; 8 bases are a match to TRBD1. V was clipped by 4 bases and J by 5 bases; unmatched bases: 7. CDR3 size: 15 residues. Per germline, CDR1 MDHEN and CDR2 SYDVKM. The CDR3 loop reads CASSSPGTGDQPQHF. Written as DNA, the CDR3 is TGTGCCAGCAGTTCCCCCGGGACAGGTGATCAGCCCCAGCATTTT.

CDR3 DNA: TGTGCCAGCAGCTTAACCCCCCTAGCGGGAGTCACAGATACGCAGTATTTT. Residues: CASSLTPLAGVTDTQYF. V is TRBV7-3 and J is TRBJ2-3; 10 nucleotides align to TRBD2. J was trimmed by 2 bases and V by 0 bases; bases with no gene match: 5. Per germline, CDR1 SGHTA and CDR2 FQGTGA. CDR3 size: 17 residues.

The genes are TRBV5-1 and TRBJ1-5; TRBD1 matches at 7 bases. Germline CDR1 is SGHRS and CDR2 is YFSETQ. Unmatched junction bases numbered 1, after V lost 4 bases and J lost 0 bases. The CDR3 totals 14 residues. The CDR3 here is CASSAGGSNQPQHF. CDR3 bases: TGCGCCAGCAGCGCAGGGGGTAGCAATCAGCCCCAGCATTTT.

The genes are TRBV29-1 and TRBJ1-2; D remains unclear. The CDR3 totals 12 residues. Trimming removed 5 bases from V and 0 bases from J, with 7 bases in between. Per germline, CDR1 SQVTM and CDR2 ANQGSEA. CDR3 loop: CSVLETNYGYTF. In DNA, the CDR3 is TGCAGCGTTCTGGAGACTAACTATGGCTACACCTTC.

The chain employs TRBV5-1 and TRBJ2-7; 7 nucleotides agree with TRBD2. The CDR3 totals 15 residues. Germline CDR1 is SGHRS and CDR2 is YFSETQ. Trimming at V came to 0 bases and at J to 0 bases, leaving 3 bases not matched to a gene. CDR3 loop: CASSLVERGSYEQYF. For the CDR3, the DNA is TGCGCCAGCAGCTTGGTTGAGCGGGGCTCCTACGAGCAGTACTTC.